This T cell receptor beta chain appears in the sequencing data of a study of blood T cells in healthy people across ages. Next came a second PCR, run for about 7 to 12 cycles, which used a sample-barcoded 5' primer along with a J-beta primer mix. TCRdb re-analysed the 5' RACE reads in MiXCR, keeping a single row per CDR3 protein. Of about a million distinct CDR3 sequences listed, about 51% were seen once; the top ten hold roughly 23%. The CDR3 consists of 13 residues. V lost 3 bases and J lost 5, with 8 bases in between. CDR1 is MNHNS and CDR2 is SASEGT in the germline V gene. Study conclusions and caveats: Higher diversity and more naive CD4+ cells were features of long-lived donors, compared to aged donors.

To note about this clonotype: Its target is not known.

Healthy Caucasians from Russia aged about 6 to 90 served as donors. The TCR was taken from a woman aged 55-70 years in good health. The sample consisted of blood. This chain joins TRBV6-1 and TRBJ1-5; D gene ambiguous. The CDR3 coding sequence is TGTGCCAGCAGTGACCGATGGGATCAGCCCCAGCATTTT. Translated: CASSDRWDQPQHF.